This entry is about one TCR beta chain. No antigen is known for it. No base qualities exist here, and no much larger clone lies one base off it. The cysteine opens and the phenylalanine closes a CDR3 of 11 amino acids. Here the CDR3 DNA is all that survives: 33 bases in frame from base 1. Based on the germline V gene (reference sequence), the CDR1 and CDR2 sequences are DFQATT and SNEGSKA. V loses 6 bases of germline sequence and J loses 2 bases, and the interval between the two ends is 8 bases. The data belong to a study of T cell responses to AZD1222 COVID-19 vaccine (dated by TCRdb to about 2021). The study in broad terms: AZD1222 recipients with second doses at about 4 weeks or about 12 weeks were pooled, because spike-specific TCR depth and breadth did not differ between schedules. A total of 230 to 250 trial participants underwent TCR sequencing, of whom nearly 210 received two doses of AZD1222 and 26 received two doses of the MenACWY control vaccine. Trial participants were enrolled into age subgroups of 18-55, 56-69 and 70-plus years, which contained 148, 28 and 57 TCR-sequenced participants, respectively. What the research found in general, with its limitations: Because no day 14 peak-response samples were available, repertoires were characterized only after the peak T cell response. Vaccine-associated CD4 TCRs spanned the whole spike protein, with dominant responses in regions 160-218 and 743-854. Participants were mostly white British, with more females than males. The authors suggested clonal diversity may have been underestimated. Reportedly, close to half of the unique spike-specific TCRs recognized epitopes lying outside the regions that are mutated in the B.1.351 and B.1.1.7 variants. Conclusions about previously exposed vaccinees are limited, since just a handful of AZD1222 recipients were seropositive for SARS-CoV-2 at baseline. After two AZD1222 doses, spike-specific TCR breadth and depth were significantly higher than at day 0 and than in MenACWY recipients. The 56-69-year group was small, and its depth increase did not reach significance, likely because of low power.

The CDR3 regions of human TCRbeta chains were analyzed by immunosequencing. The authors' pipeline ran thus. TCRs in the repertoires were matched against a reference library of SARS-CoV-2-specific TCRs that had been generated with the MIRA antigen-specificity platform. Breadth was defined as the fraction of unique TCRs that were SARS-CoV-2-associated, and depth was defined as the fraction of total T cells that were SARS-CoV-2-associated. Using the MIRA data, each spike-specific TCR was mapped to the spike region that the TCR reacts to and placed in a CD4 or CD8 class. Log10-transformed breadth and depth values were compared by one-way ANOVA with Sidak's multiple comparisons tests. TCRdb carries this immuneACCESS record with in-frame sequences only. Its versions omit some clonotypes, under half of them owing to an unresolved V gene in the studies checked, with the rest unexplained. V and J calls and clone size are those listed in that table; D and trimming were worked out from the DNA. This sample holds some 130,000 clones; nearly 95% were observed only once. The ten largest clonotypes hold less than 6.5% of the sample.

Interpreted using the paper, the time point label stands for: baseline before first vaccination. The vaccinee samples were drawn from two UK trials, COV001 and COV002, one of which was a single-blind randomized controlled phase 2/3 trial testing AZD1222 (ChAdOx1 nCoV-19) in healthy adults. Trial participant PBMC samples were collected at day 0 and day 28 after the second dose for TCRbeta chain sequencing. The receptor's source is an adult in good health. The rearrangement joined TRBV20-1 to TRBJ2-7; 5 matching bases give a weak D call of TRBD1. Sequenced material: peripheral blood, taken on day 0 of AZD1222 vaccination. The DNA sequence follows: TGCAGTGCGAAACAGGCCTACGAGCAGTACTTC. This is translated as CSAKQAYEQYF.